This T cell receptor beta chain was obtained from a study of blood T cells in healthy people across ages. Next came a second PCR, run for about 6 to 12 cycles, which used a sample-barcoded 5' primer along with a J-beta primer mix. In TCRdb, the 5' RACE reads were re-called with MiXCR into one record per CDR3 protein. The sample shows around 1,600,000 distinct CDR3 sequences, roughly two fifths of them seen only once. This clonotype was seen just once. Isolation yielded PBMCs, at least 6 million per sample, in every case. RNA extraction gave at least 5.5 micrograms of total RNA per sample. This CDR3 is built from 15 residues.

The chain links TRBV21-1 to TRBJ2-1; the table gives TRBD1 as D, unverified against the DNA. TRBV21-1 is assigned pseudogene status. Sequenced: blood. The sequence was collected from a woman aged 18 to 35 in good health. CDR3 loop: CASRGRDRPGNEQFF. The CDR3 DNA sequence: TGTGCCAGCAGGGGGAGGGACAGGCCAGGCAATGAGCAGTTCTTC.